This record concerns one T cell receptor (beta chain) sequence. This specimen belongs to a study of shared clonotypes between healthy human individuals. Some clones are missing from TCRdb's copy, which holds only in-frame ones; the method was immunoSEQ multiplex PCR. The table shows approximately 340,000 clones, with around 70% occurring only once. Input material: memory CD4+ T cells sorted from blood. Subset defined: CD45RA-negative fraction. The TCR originated in a man aged 30 to 45 in good health.

CDR3 in DNA: TGTGCCAGCACCTTACCAGGGTTCCGACATGAGCAGTTCTTC. Translation: CASTLPGFRHEQFF. V gene TRBV28 combines with J gene TRBJ2-1; D perhaps matches TRBD1 (5 bases). The CDR3 extends over 14 amino acids. Germline CDR1 MDHEN, CDR2 SYDVKM. Trimming left V 7 bases short and J 8 bases short, with 18 bases between.